This TCR beta chain was found in a study of blood T cell repertoires in COVID-19. On the study more broadly: The United States, Italy and Spain provided the acute and convalescent COVID-19 samples. The cDNA or gDNA used as material had been derived from T cells, B-cell-depleted T cells, or PBMCs.

Method: immunoSEQ multiplex PCR; TCRdb's copy keeps in-frame clones and lacks some. The sample has about 60,000 clones, 65% to 85% seen once. This CDR3 is built from 15 residues. Germline CDR1 is MNHNS and CDR2 is SASEGT. V was pared by 3 bases and J by 4 bases, with 5 bases of the junction left unmatched. This TCR was sampled from a man aged 25-45 years with COVID-19, enrolled during active disease. Sequenced: peripheral blood. This rearrangement joins TRBV6-1 to TRBJ1-3; TRBD1 matches at 8 bases. CDR3 loop: CASSEQGAKGNTIYF. CDR3 in DNA: TGTGCCAGCAGTGAGCAGGGGGCAAAAGGAAACACCATATATTTT.